This T cell receptor (beta chain) was documented in a study of blood T cell repertoires in COVID-19. Looking at the study overall: COVID-19 samples, acute and convalescent, were from the United States, Italy and Spain.

How the authors handled the data: For nucleated cells, counts were estimated from reference gene primer amplification. The data were produced by immunoSEQ multiplex PCR, yet TCRdb's version contains in-frame clones alone and is incomplete. V, J and clone size derive from that table, while D and trimming were established from the DNA sequence. This sample has over 200,000 clones; approximately 90% occur once, and the top ten carry over 9.5%. The CDR3 contains 16 residues. V was clipped by 0 bases and J by 6 bases; unmatched bases: 10. From germline, CDR1 is KGHSH and CDR2 LQKENI. Sequenced sample: peripheral blood. This receptor was taken from a woman under 30 who had recovered from COVID-19. The chain is built from TRBV18 and TRBJ1-2; TRBD1 matches at 7 bases. The CDR3 coding sequence is TGTGCCAGCTCACCACCGGGACAGACGATCTATGATGGCTACACCTTC. As protein: CASSPPGQTIYDGYTF.